This T cell receptor beta chain was captured in a study of blood T cells in healthy people across ages. For the study at large: Template switching recovered approximately one barcoded beta molecule for every two T cells. General study results and limits: It was the long-lived donors that had more naive CD4+ cells and higher diversity than aged donors.

Collection of 9.5 to 10 milliliters of peripheral blood was performed for each donor. The authors ran a second PCR of about 6 to 12 cycles using a sample-barcoded 5' primer and a J-beta primer mix. TCRdb re-derived calls from the 5' RACE reads in MiXCR, one entry per CDR3 protein. The sample has around 1.5 million distinct CDR3 sequences, roughly 40% seen once. The CDR3 sequence is 15 residues long. Germline loops: CDR1 SGHTS, CDR2 YDEGEE. With 3 bases removed from V and 2 bases from J, the gap between germline ends came to 13 bases. As concerns this clonotype: The antigen remains unidentified.

The gene calls are TRBV5-8 and TRBJ2-3; a possible D gene is TRBD2 (6 bases). The material sequenced was blood. This sequence originates from a woman aged 18-30 years in good health. Here the CDR3 DNA reads TGTGCCAGCAGCTCCGGGACTTGGATCACAGATACGCAGTATTTT. It encodes CASSSGTWITDTQYF.